This entry lists 10 T cell receptor beta chains sequenced from one sample in a study of CD8 T cells in ankylosing spondylitis. TCRdb ran MiXCR on the 5' RACE reads and lists one entry per CDR3 protein. The sample holds 300,000 to 400,000 distinct CDR3 sequences, around 10% seen once. Material: blood, either unsorted or a sorted T cell fraction (not recorded which). The receptors originated from a female donor with ankylosing spondylitis or in good health (not recorded which).

This clonotype came up many times. The rearrangement links TRBV6-2 or TRBV6-3 to TRBJ2-1; 13 bases map to TRBD2. The CDR3 contains 20 residues. The junction had 14 bases not matched to a gene; V was cut back by 5 bases and J by 1 base. The V gene's germline CDR1 is MNHEY and CDR2 SVGEGT. This CDR3 is CASSPRLAGGFVISYNEQFF. The CDR3 nucleotides are TGTGCCAGCAGTCCAAGACTAGCGGGGGGATTCGTTATATCCTACAATGAGCAGTTCTTC.

This clonotype has just a few counts. This chain links TRBV7-9 with TRBJ2-1; D is perhaps TRBD1 (6 bases). This CDR3 region has 14 residues. The V gene lost 6 bases and the J gene lost 4 bases, with 13 bases spanning the gap. The germline V gene has CDR1 SEHNR and CDR2 FQNEAQ (reference sequence). CDR3 in DNA: TGTGCCAGCAGTAGGAAGGGGGAATACAATGAGCAGTTCTTC. This codes for CASSRKGEYNEQFF.

This clonotype was found many times. The J gene is TRBJ2-5, the V gene TRBV4-3, with 8 bases lining up with TRBD2. The CDR3 covers 14 residues. Unmatched junction bases numbered 4, after V lost 5 bases and J lost 2 bases. Looked up from germline, CDR1 is LGHNA and CDR2 is YSLEER. The CDR3 nucleotides read TGCGCCAGCAGCGGGTTAGCGGGACAAGAGACCCAGTACTTC. This translates into CASSGLAGQETQYF.

The chain joins TRBV30 to TRBJ1-5; a weak D match, TRBD1 (5 bases). The CDR3 is made up of 15 amino acids. Germline V gives CDR1 GTSNPN, CDR2 SVGIG (reference sequence). V lost 5 bases and J lost 3, with 17 bases in between. The DNA of the CDR3 is TGTGCCTGGGGGGTCGGAGGACAAGCCAATCAGCCCCAGCATTTT. It codes for CAWGVGGQANQPQHF.

The sample holds many counts of this clonotype. The chain recombines TRBV12-3 or TRBV12-4 with TRBJ2-1, with D possibly TRBD1 on 6 matching bases. Trimming cost V 5 bases and J 7 bases, with 9 bases left between them. The CDR3 loop spans 12 amino acids. CDR3 DNA: TGTGCCAGCAGTGGACAGAAAAATGAGCAGTTCTTC. It is translated as CASSGQKNEQFF.

The V call is TRBV11-2, the J call TRBJ1-1; D is uncertain. V gave up 5 bases and J gave up 3 bases, with 19 bases separating them. The CDR3 loop spans 16 amino acids. CDR1 and CDR2 (germline): SGHAT, FQNNGV. The CDR3 DNA sequence: TGTGCCAGCAGCCCCGGTTTGGTGGGTAAGGACACTGAAGCTTTCTTT. This sequence encodes CASSPGLVGKDTEAFF. Together with reference TRBV11-2 and TRBJ1-1, the CDR3 gives the full variable domain: EAGVAQSPRYKIIEKRQSVAFWCNPISGHATLYWYQQILGQGPKLLIQFQNNGVVDDSQLPKDRFSAERLKGVDSTLKIQPAKLEDSAVYLCASSPGLVGKDTEAFFGQGTRLTVV.

This clonotype was observed at least ten times. V and J are TRBV7-9 and TRBJ2-1, with D possibly matching TRBD2 (5 bases). Germline V lookup: CDR1 SEHNR, CDR2 FQNEAQ (reference sequence). V dropped 0 bases and J dropped 0 bases, with 12 bases sitting between them. The length of the CDR3 is 17 residues. CDR3 DNA: TGTGCCAGCAGCTTAGCACGGACTCTCTCCTCCTACAATGAGCAGTTCTTC. Amino acid sequence: CASSLARTLSSYNEQFF.

This clonotype was seen a few times. The chain has TRBV3-1 and TRBJ1-2; tentatively, D is TRBD1 (5 bases). The germline V gene encodes CDR1 LGHDT and CDR2 YNNKEL (reference sequence). There are 15 residues in the CDR3. Trimming pared 3 bases from V and 3 bases from J, leaving 14 bases between. The CDR3 DNA follows: TGTGCCAGCAGCCACTTGGGACGGCAACACTATGGCTACACCTTC. The encoded protein is CASSHLGRQHYGYTF.

This clonotype was seen ten or more times. This rearrangement joins TRBV11-2 to TRBJ2-3, with TRBD2 identical over 13 bases. V lost 1 base to trimming and J lost 1 base; unmatched junction nucleotides: 8. Germline loops: CDR1 SGHAT, CDR2 FQNNGV. This CDR3 comprises 19 residues. The CDR3 bases are TGTGCCAGCAGCTTAGTAGGACTAGCGGGAGATCGCCGCACAGATACGCAGTATTTT. Translated: CASSLVGLAGDRRTDTQYF.

This clonotype was picked up a small number of times. This chain joins TRBV3-1 and TRBJ1-1; D gene unclear. CDR3 length equals 13 residues. The V and J ends lost 0 bases and 7 bases respectively, with 9 bases between them. The germline V gene has CDR1 LGHDT and CDR2 YNNKEL (reference sequence). Here the CDR3 DNA reads TGTGCCAGCAGCCAAGATAGCGGCAGTGAAGCTTTCTTT. It translates to CASSQDSGSEAFF.